The T cell receptor (beta chain) under discussion was sequenced for a study of blood T cells in healthy people across ages. The germline V gene encodes CDR1 DFQATT and CDR2 SNEGSKA (reference sequence). This CDR3 has 11 amino acids. The use of a sample-barcoded 5' primer and a J-beta primer mix characterized a second PCR of 7 to 11 cycles. The authors tagged each cDNA molecule using a template-switch adaptor with 12 random nucleotides. TCRdb re-called the 5' RACE reads through MiXCR, storing one row per CDR3 protein. The sample records roughly 2 million distinct CDR3 sequences, 40% to 55% being singletons.

The material sequenced was blood. This chain joins TRBV20-1 and TRBJ2-5, with D possibly matching TRBD1 (6 bases). This sequence originates from a woman between 40 and 50 years old in good health. This CDR3 reads CSPLGGETQYF. In DNA form, the CDR3 reads TGCAGCCCGTTAGGGGGAGAGACCCAGTACTTC.